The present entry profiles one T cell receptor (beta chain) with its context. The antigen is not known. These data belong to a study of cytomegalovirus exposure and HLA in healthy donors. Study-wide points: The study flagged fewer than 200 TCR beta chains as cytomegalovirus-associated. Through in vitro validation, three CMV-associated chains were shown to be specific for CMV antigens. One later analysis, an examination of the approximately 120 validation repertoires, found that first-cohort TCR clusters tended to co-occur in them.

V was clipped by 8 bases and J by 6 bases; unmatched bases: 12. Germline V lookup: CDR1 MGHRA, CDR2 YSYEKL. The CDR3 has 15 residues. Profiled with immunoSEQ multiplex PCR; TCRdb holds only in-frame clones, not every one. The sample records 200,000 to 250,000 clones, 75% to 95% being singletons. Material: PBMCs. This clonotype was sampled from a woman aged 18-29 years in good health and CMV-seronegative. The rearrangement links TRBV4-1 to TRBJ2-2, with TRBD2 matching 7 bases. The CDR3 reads CASANPGRTAGELFF. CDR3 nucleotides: TGCGCCAGCGCGAACCCCGGGAGGACGGCCGGGGAGCTGTTTTTT.